Below, one T cell receptor (beta chain) is given with its context. The target antigen is unknown. Germline V gene sequence: CDR1 MGHRA, CDR2 YSYEKL. Trimming left V 0 bases short and J 9 bases short, with 16 bases between. The CDR3 is made up of 15 amino acids. This specimen comes from a study of identifying expanded T cells in peripheral blood. Points from the study as a whole: Clone count variance between roughly 2-week samples rose with total template count. Technical replicates showed roughly 1.2 changed clones; approximately 2 weeks about 16.4; four weeks 19.

No infections or other immune events were documented during collection. Libraries were prepared by immunoSEQ multiplex PCR; TCRdb keeps only in-frame clonotypes and omits some of them. The sample records approximately 100,000 clones, approximately 90% being singletons. The clonotype was recovered from a person between 18 and 69 years old in good health. This chain uses TRBV4-1 with TRBJ2-3, with D possibly matching TRBD2 (6 bases). Sequencing was performed on blood. In DNA, the CDR3 is TGCGCCAGCAGCCAAGATCTGTGGGCGGGGAACACGCAGTATTTT. Translation gives CASSQDLWAGNTQYF.